These 20 T cell receptor beta chains originate from one sample sequenced in a study of blood T cells in healthy people across ages. Next came a second PCR, run for roughly 6 to 11 cycles, which used a sample-barcoded 5' primer along with a J-beta primer mix. TCRdb re-analysed the 5' RACE reads in MiXCR, keeping a single row per CDR3 protein. The table has 800,000 to 950,000 distinct CDR3 sequences, 25% to 30% seen once. The same sample was also used in a study of T cells of mothers and their children.

The specimen was blood. The receptor set was obtained from a woman in her thirties or forties in good health.

The CDR3 sequence is CASSLLGIRSGNQPQHF. CDR3 nucleotide sequence: TGTGCCAGCAGTTTATTAGGGATCCGTTCGGGCAATCAGCCCCAGCATTTT. The V gene is TRBV28, the J gene TRBJ1-5; D is unclear. Germline V lookup: CDR1 MDHEN, CDR2 SYDVKM. V lost 1 base, J lost 2 bases, and 15 bases lay in between. This CDR3 has 17 residues. The whole variable domain, remainder taken from reference TRBV28 and TRBJ1-5, is DVKVTQSSRYLVKRTGEKVFLECVQDMDHENMFWYRQDPGLGLRLIYFSYDVKMKEKGDIPEGYSVSREKKERFSLILESASTNQTSMYLCASSLLGIRSGNQPQHFGDGTRLSIL.

J is TRBJ1-1 and V is TRBV3-1; 8 bases align to TRBD1. After removal of 1 base from V and 0 bases from J, the junction contained 4 bases not matched to a gene. The germline V gene encodes CDR1 LGHDT and CDR2 YNNKEL (reference sequence). This CDR3 is 16 amino acids long. CDR3 loop: CASSQGTGIMNTEAFF. CDR3 bases: TGTGCCAGCAGCCAAGGGACAGGGATCATGAACACTGAAGCTTTCTTT. The entire variable domain, with the rest obtained from reference TRBV3-1 and TRBJ1-1, is as follows: DTAVSQTPKYLVTQMGNDKSIKCEQNLGHDTMYWYKQDSKKFLKIMFSYNNKELIINETVPNRFSPKSPDKAHLNLHINSLELGDSAVYFCASSQGTGIMNTEAFFGQGTRLTVV.

This clonotype was counted only a few times. The chain is built from TRBV7-2 and TRBJ1-1, with TRBD1 matching 8 bases. The CDR3 contains 12 residues. Germline CDR1 SGHTA, CDR2 FQGNSA. Trimming removed 5 bases from V and 11 bases from J; junction bases left unmatched: 7. CDR3 DNA: TGTGCCAGCAGCCTGGGGACAGGAAGCGCTTTCTTT. Amino acid sequence: CASSLGTGSAFF. The whole variable domain, remainder taken from reference TRBV7-2 and TRBJ1-1, is GAGVSQSPSNKVTEKGKDVELRCDPISGHTALYWYRQSLGQGLEFLIYFQGNSAPDKSGLPSDRFSAERTGGSVSTLTIQRTQQEDSAVYLCASSLGTGSAFFGQGTRLTVV.

This chain joins TRBV5-1 and TRBJ2-5; possibly TRBD2 for D (6 bases). Germline CDR1 is SGHRS and CDR2 is YFSETQ. The CDR3 spans 13 residues. V dropped 4 bases and J dropped 13 bases, with 20 bases sitting between them. The DNA for the CDR3 is TGCGCCAGCAGCCCTTCCGAGGGGTCCGGGGGGTACTTC. Its translation: CASSPSEGSGGYF.

V gene TRBV6-5 combines with J gene TRBJ2-7, with D possibly matching TRBD1 (6 bases). The germline CDR1 and CDR2 sequences are MNHEY and SVGAGI. The length of the CDR3 is 18 residues. V was cut by 0 bases and J by 4 bases, with 22 bases left in between. The CDR3 region has the DNA TGTGCCAGCAGTTACTCGGGGAGAACCTACAGGGTTTCTTACGAGCAGTACTTC. Residues: CASSYSGRTYRVSYEQYF.

This clonotype was picked up a small number of times. This rearrangement joins TRBV20-1 to TRBJ1-3; D is undetermined. Germline-derived CDR1 and CDR2 are DFQATT and SNEGSKA (reference sequence). The CDR3 is 14 residues long. The V and J ends lost 6 bases and 0 bases respectively, with 12 bases between them. CDR3 loop: CSAPWPDSGNTIYF. The DNA of the CDR3 is TGCAGTGCCCCATGGCCAGACTCTGGAAACACCATATATTTT.

The CDR3 DNA sequence: TGTGCCAGCAGTGGGGGGGGGCCGGGAGCCAAAAACATTCAGTACTTC. Translated: CASSGGGPGAKNIQYF. This sequence joins TRBV2 and TRBJ2-4; D might be TRBD2 (7 bases). V shed 4 bases and J shed 0 bases, with 13 bases lying between them. CDR3 length: 16 residues. CDR1 SNHLY and CDR2 FYNNEI come from the germline V gene.

The table lists this clonotype with many counts. This chain joins TRBV20-1 and TRBJ2-1; TRBD2 is a possible D gene (6 bases). The CDR3 consists of 16 residues. Germline assignment: CDR1 DFQATT and CDR2 SNEGSKA (reference sequence). V dropped 1 base and J dropped 0 bases, with 13 bases sitting between them. CDR3 sequence (DNA): TGCAGTGCTAGAGTCGTAGCGGTAAGCTCCTACAATGAGCAGTTCTTC. This encodes CSARVVAVSSYNEQFF.

This clonotype showed up just once. This chain uses TRBV5-1 with TRBJ1-2; D is ambiguous. This CDR3 comprises 15 residues. Trimming cost V 4 bases and J 2 bases, with 15 bases left between them. Germline V gene lookup returns CDR1 SGHRS and CDR2 YFSETQ. In DNA form, the CDR3 reads TGCGCCAGCAGCGTATCTCCCGGGGAGAACTATGGCTACACCTTC. This sequence encodes CASSVSPGENYGYTF.

The chain recombines TRBV29-1 with TRBJ1-5, with D unresolved. The germline V and J ends were trimmed by 7 bases and 11 bases, with 18 bases remaining between them. The CDR3 has 12 amino acids. Germline values: CDR1 SQVTM, CDR2 ANQGSEA. This CDR3 is CSAKTEVETQHF. The CDR3 DNA follows: TGCAGCGCTAAGACGGAAGTTGAAACCCAGCATTTT.

This clonotype was observed many times. The chain links TRBV29-1 to TRBJ2-7, with 8 bases fitting TRBD1. The CDR3 extends over 13 amino acids. Per the germline V gene, CDR1 is SQVTM and CDR2 is ANQGSEA. The J segment lost 2 bases and the V segment lost 5 bases, leaving 5 bases of the junction unmatched. CDR3 sequence: CSVRDRQAYEQYF. DNA for the CDR3: TGCAGCGTTAGGGACAGGCAAGCCTACGAGCAGTACTTC.

The chain combines TRBV28 with TRBJ1-2, with TRBD1 matching 12 bases. Germline trimming cut 3 bases from V and 4 bases from J; bases unmatched to any gene: 9. CDR1 MDHEN and CDR2 SYDVKM come from the germline V gene. CDR3 length: 17 residues. The CDR3 DNA reads as TGTGCCAGCAGTTTGCAGGGGACAGGGGGCAAGACCTATGGCTACACCTTC. The encoded protein is CASSLQGTGGKTYGYTF.

There are many counts of this clonotype. The chain recombines TRBV28 with TRBJ2-5; 12 bases line up with TRBD2. The germline gives CDR1 MDHEN, CDR2 SYDVKM. This CDR3 has 15 amino acids. The V and J ends lost 4 bases and 1 base, in that order; junction bases with no gene match: 1. In DNA form, the CDR3 reads TGTGCCAGCAGTTGGACTAGCGGGGTCCAAGAGACCCAGTACTTC. Its translation: CASSWTSGVQETQYF.

V and J are TRBV20-1 and TRBJ1-4; no definite D call. From germline, CDR1 is DFQATT and CDR2 SNEGSKA (reference sequence). V was trimmed by 4 bases and J by 3 bases, leaving 9 bases between them. The CDR3 totals 13 residues. CDR3 protein: CSAMHGANEKLFF. CDR3 sequence (DNA): TGCAGTGCTATGCACGGGGCTAATGAAAAACTGTTTTTT.

Notes on this clonotype: One end of the junction does not line up with germline, which may come from a read error. The chain links TRBV28 to TRBJ1-2; D is possibly TRBD1 (5 bases). This CDR3 is built from 15 residues. Per germline, CDR1 MDHEN and CDR2 SYDVKM. The CDR3 DNA reads as TGTGCCGGCAGTTTACTCGCGACAGCAAACTATGGCTACACCTTC. Translating it yields CAGSLLATANYGYTF.

Here the CDR3 DNA reads TGTGCCAGCAGTGCCCTATTTCGCCCCTACTCGGGACAGGGGGAGGACGATGAGCAGTTCTTC. Its translation: CASSALFRPYSGQGEDDEQFF. The chain combines TRBV27 with TRBJ2-1, with 11 bases lining up with TRBD1. J gave up 8 bases and V 5 bases, and 26 bases lay outside the gene matches. The CDR3 runs 21 residues. Germline-derived CDR1 and CDR2 are MNHEY and SMNVEV (reference sequence).

The chain recombines TRBV5-8 with TRBJ1-1; D is possibly TRBD1 (5 bases). The V gene's germline CDR1 is SGHTS and CDR2 YDEGEE. With 4 bases removed from V and 3 bases from J, the gap between germline ends came to 19 bases. The CDR3 sequence is 16 residues long. The CDR3 sequence: CASSHRSYRGDTEAFF. The CDR3 DNA follows: TGTGCCAGCAGCCACCGGTCATATAGGGGTGACACTGAAGCTTTCTTT. The whole variable domain, filled in from reference TRBV5-8 and TRBJ1-1, reads EAGVTQSPTHLIKTRGQQATLRCSPISGHTSVYWYQQALGLGLQFLLWYDEGEERNRGNFPPRFSGRQFPNYSSELNVNALELEDSALYLCASSHRSYRGDTEAFFGQGTRLTVV.

The rearrangement joins TRBV14 to TRBJ2-5; TRBD1 is a possible D gene (6 bases). The CDR3 is 16 residues long. Trimming removed 3 bases from V and 4 bases from J, with 18 bases in between. The germline V gene has CDR1 SGHDN and CDR2 FVKESK. The CDR3: CASSQGTGIFGETQYF. CDR3 nucleotides: TGTGCCAGCAGCCAGGGAACAGGGATCTTCGGAGAGACCCAGTACTTC.

This clonotype appeared a few times. The gene calls are TRBV12-3 or TRBV12-4 and TRBJ2-2; no definite D call. The germline V and J ends were trimmed by 7 bases and 4 bases, with 10 bases remaining between them. The CDR3 totals 13 residues. The CDR3 spells CASTRGPTGELFF. The CDR3 DNA follows: TGTGCCAGCACCCGCGGCCCCACCGGGGAGCTGTTTTTT.

J is TRBJ1-2 and V is TRBV7-1; no clear D gene. TRBV7-1 is assigned to the ORF class and has an uncertain function. CDR3 length: 14 residues. The V gene lost 3 bases and the J gene lost 4 bases, with 12 bases spanning the gap. The CDR3 sequence is CASSSGPASYGYTF. In nucleotides, the CDR3 is TGTGCCAGCAGCTCCGGACCAGCTAGCTATGGCTACACCTTC.